This TCR beta chain was captured in a study of Graves' ophthalmopathy and Graves' hyperthyroidism (dated by TCRdb to 2016 to 2018). For the wider study: Peripheral blood was collected at initial diagnosis, prior to any treatment. The study used TCR beta repertoire signatures to distinguish Graves' ophthalmopathy from Graves' hyperthyroidism and to predict progression to ophthalmopathy. In total, under 150 blood samples were TCR-sequenced: fewer than 50 ophthalmopathy, 80 or so hyperthyroidism and about 17 hyperthyroidism-to-ophthalmopathy patients. A discovery set of about a hundred patients (43 ophthalmopathy, fewer than 60 stable hyperthyroidism) was enrolled to explore V-J signatures distinguishing ophthalmopathy from hyperthyroidism. An independent validation cohort comprised around 19 hyperthyroidism patients and 15 to 17 patients who later progressed from hyperthyroidism to ophthalmopathy. In roughly six hyperthyroidism patients, the T-cell repertoire of thyroid tissue was compared with the T-cell repertoire of blood. After sampling, hyperthyroidism patients received methimazole starting at 30 mg daily, and ophthalmopathy patients received high-dose intravenous methylprednisolone. Study-wide findings and limitations: Most expanded thyroid clonotypes with a frequency above 0.001 also appeared in blood, which suggests that blood repertoires may reflect the immune response in the thyroid. Sample size was not predetermined statistically, and investigators were not blinded to group allocation. In validation, the model predicted ophthalmopathy progression with 70.59% sensitivity and roughly 78% specificity; roughly 11 predicted patients were CT-confirmed with GO in a median of about 6.2 months. In cross-validation, the 13-signature model distinguished ophthalmopathy from stable hyperthyroidism with around 90% sensitivity and about 81% specificity, while in the test set the corresponding values were approximately 79% and 70%.

CDR1 is given as ENHRY and CDR2 as SYGVKD, both from the germline V gene. V is pared back by 10 bases and J by 6 bases, with 16 bases lying between the germline termini. Inclusive of the bounding cysteine and phenylalanine, the CDR3 is 12 residues long. The read is trimmed to its CDR3 DNA, 36 bases read in frame from base 1. As concerns this clonotype: Its antigen is currently not known. No much larger clonotype is one base removed from it; base qualities were not supplied.

For repertoire sequencing, TCR beta CDR3 regions were amplified from RNA transcripts. HTBI primers and the Qiagen OneStep RT-PCR kit were used in a first-round RT-PCR, which was followed by a second-round multiplex PCR, size selection and purification. Sequencing of the libraries was carried out on an Illumina HiSeq2000 in paired-end mode with 100 bp reads. Per the source publication's procedure: SOAPnuke was used to process the reads, removing any read that contained adapters or uncalled bases, had a mean Phred below 15, or lacked an exact match to the constant primer or identifier. COPE v1.2.5 was used to merge high-quality paired reads. Unique nucleotide sequences were defined as clonotypes and aligned to IMGT TRB V, D and J references using MiTCR v1.1. The analysis was limited to V-J combinations with a frequency above 0.0001, which together covered 99.2% of repertoires. For each V-J combination, a TCR clonal expansion and chaos score was defined as F50 clonal expansion divided by the chaos observed in the TCRdist matrix. Welch's t-statistics and random forest were used to reduce features to about 14 V-J combinations, which were fed into a naive Bayes classifier. The similarity between thyroid and blood repertoires was quantified using the Morisita-Horn index. The public sequencing data were trimmed at Q25 with fastp and processed into clonotypes with MiXCR by TCRdb, which kept only in-frame beta chains. Entries are consolidated by CDR3 protein sequence, retaining the most common genes and DNA. The V and J calls follow TCRdb's processing rather than the paper's. The sample table holds around 600,000 distinct CDR3 sequences, of which about two fifths were seen once. The top ten clonotypes cover 3.3% of the sample.

The ophthalmopathy patients had moderately to severely active disease, with a Clinical Activity Score of 3 or higher, a NOSPECS grade of 4 or higher, and a disease duration of less than 3 months. Patients were excluded if they had other autoimmune diseases, uncontrolled infections, pregnancy or lactation. Diagnosis relied on clinical symptoms, serum thyroxine, TRAb, thyroid ultrasound and orbital computed tomography. Using Ficoll-Paque density gradient centrifugation, PBMCs were isolated from 9.5 to 10 ml of fresh peripheral blood. Total RNA was extracted using Trizol reagent, and RNA quality was checked on an Agilent 2100 Bioanalyzer.

Material for sequencing was peripheral blood. The TCR originated in an adult man with Graves' ophthalmopathy. The rearranged segments are TRBV10-3 and TRBJ2-7; no confident D gene assignment can be made. The CDR3 region: CASSREAVEQYF. The nucleotides read TGTGCCAGCTCACGAGAGGCGGTCGAGCAGTACTTC.